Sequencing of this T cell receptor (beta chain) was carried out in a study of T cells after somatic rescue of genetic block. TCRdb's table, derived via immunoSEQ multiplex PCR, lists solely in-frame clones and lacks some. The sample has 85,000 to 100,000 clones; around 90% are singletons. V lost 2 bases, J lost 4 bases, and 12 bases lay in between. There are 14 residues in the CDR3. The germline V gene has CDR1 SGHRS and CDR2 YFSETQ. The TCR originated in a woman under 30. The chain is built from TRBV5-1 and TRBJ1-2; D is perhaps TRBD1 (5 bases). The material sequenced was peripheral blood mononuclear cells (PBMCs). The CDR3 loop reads CASSLMTGTYGYTF. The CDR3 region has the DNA TGCGCCAGCAGCTTAATGACCGGGACCTATGGCTACACCTTC.